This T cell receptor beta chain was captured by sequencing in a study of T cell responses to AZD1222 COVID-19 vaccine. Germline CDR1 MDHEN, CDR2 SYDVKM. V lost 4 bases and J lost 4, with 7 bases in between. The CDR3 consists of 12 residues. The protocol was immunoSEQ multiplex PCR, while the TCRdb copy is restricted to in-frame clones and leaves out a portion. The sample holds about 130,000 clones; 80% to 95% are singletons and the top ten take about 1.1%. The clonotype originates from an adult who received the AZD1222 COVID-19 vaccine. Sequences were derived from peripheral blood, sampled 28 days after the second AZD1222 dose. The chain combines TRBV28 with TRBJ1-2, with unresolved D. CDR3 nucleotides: TGTGCCAGCAGTTCCGAGCCCTATGGCTACACCTTC. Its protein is CASSSEPYGYTF.